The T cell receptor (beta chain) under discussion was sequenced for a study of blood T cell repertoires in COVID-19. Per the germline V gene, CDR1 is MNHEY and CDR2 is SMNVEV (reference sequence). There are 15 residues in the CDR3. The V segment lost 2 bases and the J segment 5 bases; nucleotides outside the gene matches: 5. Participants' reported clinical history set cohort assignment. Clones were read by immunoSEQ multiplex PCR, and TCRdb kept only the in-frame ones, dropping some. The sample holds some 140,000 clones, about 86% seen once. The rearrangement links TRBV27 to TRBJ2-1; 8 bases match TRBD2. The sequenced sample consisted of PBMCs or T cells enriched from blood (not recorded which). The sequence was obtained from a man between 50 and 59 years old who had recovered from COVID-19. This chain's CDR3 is CASSLGVAGNNEQFF. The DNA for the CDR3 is TGTGCCAGCAGTTTAGGGGTAGCGGGGAACAATGAGCAGTTCTTC.